A single sample gave rise to the 31 T cell receptor beta chains below, sequenced in a study of T cell repertoires in cytomegalovirus infection. TCRdb ran MiXCR on the reads and lists one entry per CDR3 protein. The repertoire holds over 25,000 distinct CDR3 sequences, around 19% seen once, with approximately 80% in the top ten. No cognate antigen is known for these TCRs. Sequenced here: CD8+ T cells from cultured PBMCs, sampled from culture after CMV antigen stimulation. The receptors stem from a human donor in good health (CMV status not recorded). Some clones in this sample may be carry-over from other donors' samples.

Only a few counts were recorded for this clonotype. A read error is possible here, since a much larger clone lies one base away. This sequence joins TRBV7-2 and TRBJ2-7; the D is unclear. The CDR3 covers 11 residues. Between the trimmed V and J ends, which lost 1 base and 3 bases, there was a span of 1 base. The germline V gene has CDR1 SGHTA and CDR2 FQGNSA. Written as DNA, the CDR3 is TGTGCCAGCAGCTTAGTCTACGAGCAGTACTTC. This sequence encodes CASSLVYEQYF.

The chain couples TRBV7-2 to TRBJ2-1; D not certain. The germline V gene has CDR1 SGHTA and CDR2 FQGNSA. The CDR3 extends over 14 amino acids. The V gene lost 4 bases and the J gene lost 6 bases, with 13 bases spanning the gap. The CDR3 loop reads CASSSTFSGNEQFF. Written as DNA, the CDR3 is TGTGCCAGCAGCTCGACATTCTCCGGCAATGAGCAGTTCTTC.

The rearrangement uses TRBV7-2 and TRBJ1-1; D not resolved. The CDR3 has 13 residues. The germline V gene has CDR1 SGHTA and CDR2 FQGNSA. The V gene lost 6 bases and the J gene lost 1 base, with 9 bases spanning the gap. In nucleotides, the CDR3 is TGTGCCAGCAGGAAGGCTACGAACACTGAAGCTTTCTTT. Translation gives CASRKATNTEAFF.

This clonotype was found a few times. J is TRBJ2-7 and V is TRBV12-3 or TRBV12-4; D not certain. Trimming took off 1 base at V and 4 bases at J, with 8 bases between the two ends. This CDR3 spans 13 amino acids. This CDR3 is CASSLVEKYEQYF. DNA of the CDR3: TGTGCCAGCAGTTTAGTTGAGAAATACGAGCAGTACTTC.

The V call is TRBV5-1, the J call TRBJ2-7; D assignment may be TRBD1 or TRBD2 (5 bases each). This CDR3 has 18 amino acids. Trimming removed 4 bases from V and 3 bases from J, with 26 bases in between. CDR1 is SGHRS, CDR2 YFSETQ, per germline. The CDR3 here is CASSPGRLRGPPDYEQYF. The CDR3 nucleotides read TGCGCCAGCAGCCCCGGGCGGTTGAGGGGACCCCCCGACTACGAGCAGTACTTC.

This clonotype turned up a few times. V and J are TRBV6-2 or TRBV6-3 and TRBJ2-3; D unresolved. Germline CDR1 reads MNHEY; CDR2 reads SVGEGT. V dropped 2 bases and J dropped 2 bases, with 5 bases sitting between them. This CDR3 is built from 13 residues. DNA of the CDR3: TGTGCCAGCAGTTACCGCTACACAGATACGCAGTATTTT. Residues: CASSYRYTDTQYF.

This clonotype was found many times. V usage is TRBV15 and J usage is TRBJ1-1; weak D call: TRBD1 (5 bases). V gave up 6 bases and J gave up 7 bases, with 18 bases separating them. The CDR3 is made up of 14 amino acids. CDR1 is LNHNV, CDR2 YYDKDF, per germline (reference sequence). The CDR3 reads CATRDGMGGDEAFF. DNA of the CDR3: TGTGCCACCAGAGACGGGATGGGGGGAGATGAAGCTTTCTTT.

This rearrangement joins TRBV7-8 to TRBJ2-6; D possibly corresponds to TRBD1 (6 bases). Trimming shortened V by 3 bases and J by 0 bases, and 12 bases separated the two germline ends. Per the germline V gene, CDR1 is SGHVS and CDR2 is FQNEAQ. This CDR3 is built from 17 residues. The CDR3 loop reads CASSFRQVHSGANVLTF. CDR3 DNA: TGTGCCAGCAGCTTCCGACAGGTCCACTCTGGGGCCAACGTCCTGACTTTC.

The V call is TRBV6-2 or TRBV6-3, the J call TRBJ2-1; 7 bases match TRBD2. This CDR3 contains 14 residues. Germline V CDR1 and CDR2: MNHEY, SVGEGT. V trimming: 4 bases; J trimming: 8 bases; junction bases outside the gene matches: 8. DNA for the CDR3: TGTGCCAGCAGTTTTCTGAGGGAGGGCGATGAGCAGTTCTTC. Residues: CASSFLREGDEQFF.

This clonotype was seen only a few times. The chain has TRBV13 and TRBJ2-7; 8 nucleotides match TRBD1. Germline loops: CDR1 PRHDT, CDR2 FYEKMQ (reference sequence). The J segment lost 7 bases and the V segment lost 4 bases, leaving 12 bases of the junction unmatched. The CDR3 contains 15 residues. CDR3 residues: CASSSTGEPNGEQYF. For the CDR3, the DNA is TGTGCCAGCAGCTCGACAGGGGAGCCCAATGGTGAGCAGTACTTC.

The chain employs TRBV7-3 and TRBJ2-7; a possible D gene is TRBD1 (6 bases). Trimming took 6 bases from V and 6 from J, leaving 15 bases between them. The CDR3 sequence is 13 residues long. The germline CDR1 and CDR2 sequences are SGHTA and FQGTGA. CDR3 region: CASSNTGSGEQYF. Written as DNA, the CDR3 is TGTGCCAGCAGTAATACAGGGTCTGGCGAGCAGTACTTC.

The V and J genes are TRBV7-2 and TRBJ2-5, with D uncertain. V was shortened by 6 bases and J by 3 bases, with 11 bases between the two germline ends. Germline CDR1 SGHTA, CDR2 FQGNSA. The CDR3 consists of 13 residues. The CDR3 DNA is TGTGCCAGCAGGAAGGGTTCGGAAGAGACCCAGTACTTC. Translating it yields CASRKGSEETQYF.

This clonotype is deemed medium-sized. The chain links TRBV12-3 or TRBV12-4 to TRBJ2-7; D is possibly TRBD1 (5 bases). Trimming removed 0 bases from V and 0 bases from J, with 6 bases in between. The CDR3 contains 14 residues. CDR3 coding DNA: TGTGCCAGCAGTTTAGCAGGGGCCTCCTACGAGCAGTACTTC. Translating it yields CASSLAGASYEQYF.

The rearrangement uses TRBV6-2 or TRBV6-3 and TRBJ2-7; 8 nucleotides align to TRBD1. The CDR3 loop spans 14 amino acids. From germline, CDR1 is MNHEY and CDR2 SVGEGT. Germline trimming cut 6 bases from V and 3 bases from J; bases unmatched to any gene: 7. CDR3 nucleotide sequence: TGTGCCAGCAGACCCCGACAGGGGAGCTACGAGCAGTACTTC. Its protein product is CASRPRQGSYEQYF.

This clonotype was picked up a small number of times. The rearrangement joins TRBV12-3 or TRBV12-4 to TRBJ2-6, with TRBD1 matching 8 bases. Trimming took 7 bases from V and 0 from J; bases not matched to a gene: 8. The CDR3 loop spans 17 amino acids. CDR3 sequence (DNA): TGTGCCAGCACCCCAGGGGGCTTCCGCTCTGGGGCCAACGTCCTGACTTTC. Protein sequence: CASTPGGFRSGANVLTF.

The CDR3 region has the DNA TGTGCCAGCAGCTTAGGGCCCACAGGGGGCAATGAGCAGTTCTTC. Protein sequence: CASSLGPTGGNEQFF. V and J are TRBV7-2 and TRBJ2-1, with 8 positions matching TRBD1. Unmatched junction bases numbered 5, after V lost 1 base and J lost 6 bases. Germline assignment: CDR1 SGHTA and CDR2 FQGNSA. This CDR3 region has 15 residues.

This clonotype was counted many times. The chain employs TRBV4-3 and TRBJ1-1; D uncertain. V shed 0 bases and J shed 10 bases, with 12 bases lying between them. The germline V gene has CDR1 LGHNA and CDR2 YSLEER. The CDR3 loop spans 13 amino acids. Here the CDR3 reads CASSQELVRRAFF. The CDR3 DNA reads TGCGCCAGCAGCCAAGAGCTGGTGAGAAGAGCTTTCTTT.

This clonotype has more than one count but fewer than ten. J is TRBJ2-1 and V is TRBV7-2, with D uncertain. CDR3 length: 12 residues. Between the trimmed V and J ends, which lost 4 bases and 7 bases, there was a span of 8 bases. Germline CDR1 and CDR2: SGHTA and FQGNSA. CDR3 residues: CASSSAYNEQFF. The CDR3 DNA reads as TGTGCCAGCAGCTCTGCTTATAATGAGCAGTTCTTC.

This chain uses TRBV6-1 with TRBJ1-2; no clear D. The CDR3 totals 11 residues. CDR1 is MNHNS and CDR2 is SASEGT in the germline V gene. The germline V and J ends were trimmed by 9 bases and 4 bases, with 9 bases remaining between them. The CDR3 nucleotides are TGTGCCAGTACGGGCGGCTATGGCTACACCTTC. Residues: CASTGGYGYTF.

This clonotype was seen a few times. The gene calls are TRBV5-4 and TRBJ2-2; 9 bases map to TRBD2. Trimming cost V 3 bases and J 3 bases; bases outside gene matches: 6. From germline, CDR1 is SGHNT and CDR2 YYREEE (reference sequence). This CDR3 is built from 16 residues. This chain's CDR3 is CASSSQRGADTGELFF. CDR3 DNA sequence: TGTGCCAGCAGCTCCCAGCGGGGGGCGGACACCGGGGAGCTGTTTTTT.

The CDR3 DNA reads TGTGCCAGCAGTTTGGCTAGCGGCACCTACGAGCAGTACTTC. This codes for CASSLASGTYEQYF. The rearrangement uses TRBV27 and TRBJ2-7; TRBD2 matches at 7 bases. The CDR3 is 14 amino acids. Germline V lookup: CDR1 MNHEY, CDR2 SMNVEV (reference sequence). V lost 3 bases and J lost 2; bases outside the gene matches: 4.

This clonotype was seen more than once but under ten times. The chain employs TRBV2 and TRBJ1-5, with no clear D. V was clipped by 6 bases and J by 7 bases, with 19 bases between them. The germline V gene encodes CDR1 SNHLY and CDR2 FYNNEI. The length of the CDR3 is 15 residues. The CDR3 nucleotides are TGTGCCAGCAGAAAAGACCTGCTGGGGTTACAGCCCCAGCATTTT. Its translation is CASRKDLLGLQPQHF.

V gene TRBV19 combines with J gene TRBJ2-2; perhaps D is TRBD1 or TRBD2 (6 bases each). Germline V gives CDR1 LNHDA, CDR2 SQIVND (reference sequence). Trimming stripped 4 bases from V and 7 bases from J, with 19 bases between. The CDR3 sequence is 16 residues long. CDR3 DNA: TGTGCCAGTAGTACCCTAAAAGGGGGGCTCGACGGGGAGCTGTTTTTT. Its translation: CASSTLKGGLDGELFF. The variable domain in full, completed from reference TRBV19 and TRBJ2-2, reads DGGITQSPKYLFRKEGQNVTLSCEQNLNHDAMYWYRQDPGQGLRLIYYSQIVNDFQKGDIAEGYSVSREKKESFPLTVTSAQKNPTAFYLCASSTLKGGLDGELFFGEGSRLTVL.

In its sample, this clonotype was seen a few times. J is TRBJ1-5 and V is TRBV12-3 or TRBV12-4; TRBD1 is a possible D gene (5 bases). The V end was cut by 7 bases, the J end by 4 bases, with 8 bases between. The CDR3 loop spans 12 amino acids. The DNA for the CDR3 is TGTGCCAGCAACGGGGGAAATCAGCCCCAGCATTTT. Translation gives CASNGGNQPQHF.

V and J are TRBV27 and TRBJ2-1; perhaps TRBD1 as D (6 bases). This CDR3 spans 11 amino acids. V lost 6 bases and J lost 8, with 8 bases in between. CDR1 MNHEY and CDR2 SMNVEV come from the germline V gene (reference sequence). The CDR3 sequence: CASRTGDEQFF. CDR3 coding DNA: TGTGCCAGCAGGACAGGCGATGAGCAGTTCTTC.

This chain joins TRBV12-3 or TRBV12-4 and TRBJ2-7, with 9 bases fitting TRBD1. There are 15 residues in the CDR3. With 5 bases clipped from V and 5 bases from J, the junction kept 10 bases outside the gene matches. The CDR3 reads CASSPTLTGGDEQYF. The CDR3 nucleotides read TGTGCCAGCAGTCCCACTCTTACAGGGGGCGACGAGCAGTACTTC.

This clonotype was observed a handful of times. This chain uses TRBV4-3 with TRBJ2-3; no reliable D call. Germline lookup yields CDR1 LGHNA and CDR2 YSLEER. The CDR3 spans 17 residues. V lost 0 bases, J lost 0 bases, and 13 bases lay in between. CDR3 nucleotide sequence: TGCGCCAGCAGCCAAGACGGCTTAGTGGATAGCACAGATACGCAGTATTTT. It yields the protein CASSQDGLVDSTDTQYF.

The chain combines TRBV7-6 with TRBJ1-1, with D tentatively TRBD1 (6 bases). The CDR3 spans 15 residues. Between the trimmed V and J ends, which lost 1 base and 1 base, there was a span of 10 bases. Germline lookup yields CDR1 SGHVS and CDR2 FNYEAQ. CDR3 protein: CASSLGRQENTEAFF. The CDR3 nucleotides read TGTGCCAGCAGCTTAGGGAGACAGGAGAACACTGAAGCTTTCTTT. Based on the CDR3 plus reference TRBV7-6 and TRBJ1-1, the full variable domain is GAGVSQSPRYKVTKRGQDVALRCDPISGHVSLYWYRQALGQGPEFLTYFNYEAQQDKSGLPNDRFSAERPEGSISTLTIQRTEQRDSAMYRCASSLGRQENTEAFFGQGTRLTVV.

The chain links TRBV7-9 to TRBJ2-1; D remains unclear. Germline CDR1 SEHNR, CDR2 FQNEAQ (reference sequence). The CDR3 length is 15 residues. Trimming cost V 5 bases and J 0 bases, with 11 bases left between them. The CDR3 loop reads CASSLPEPSYNEQFF. In DNA form, the CDR3 reads TGTGCCAGCAGCCTCCCCGAGCCCTCCTACAATGAGCAGTTCTTC. Combining the CDR3 with reference TRBV7-9 and TRBJ2-1 gives the whole variable domain DTGVSQNPRHKITKRGQNVTFRCDPISEHNRLYWYRQTLGQGPEFLTYFQNEAQLEKSRLLSDRFSAERPKGSFSTLEIQRTEQGDSAMYLCASSLPEPSYNEQFFGPGTRLTVL.

This clonotype was observed many times. The chain combines TRBV11-2 with TRBJ2-3; the match to TRBD1 covers 8 bases. CDR1 is SGHAT and CDR2 is FQNNGV in the germline V gene. Losses at the gene ends were 5 bases for V and 4 bases for J; bases not matched to a gene: 11. The CDR3 covers 16 residues. DNA for the CDR3: TGTGCCAGCAGCCTCCGGACAGGGTGGTCCGCAGATACGCAGTATTTT. Protein sequence: CASSLRTGWSADTQYF. The full variable domain, its missing parts supplied by reference TRBV11-2 and TRBJ2-3, is EAGVAQSPRYKIIEKRQSVAFWCNPISGHATLYWYQQILGQGPKLLIQFQNNGVVDDSQLPKDRFSAERLKGVDSTLKIQPAKLEDSAVYLCASSLRTGWSADTQYFGPGTRLTVL.

This chain connects TRBV7-2 to TRBJ2-1; 10 bases match TRBD2. Germline-derived CDR1 and CDR2 are SGHTA and FQGNSA. CDR3 size: 17 residues. V gave up 2 bases and J gave up 6 bases; unmatched junction bases: 10. The CDR3 DNA follows: TGTGCCAGCAGCTTAATCAGCGGGAGGGCCGGGAGCAATGAGCAGTTCTTC. Its translation is CASSLISGRAGSNEQFF.